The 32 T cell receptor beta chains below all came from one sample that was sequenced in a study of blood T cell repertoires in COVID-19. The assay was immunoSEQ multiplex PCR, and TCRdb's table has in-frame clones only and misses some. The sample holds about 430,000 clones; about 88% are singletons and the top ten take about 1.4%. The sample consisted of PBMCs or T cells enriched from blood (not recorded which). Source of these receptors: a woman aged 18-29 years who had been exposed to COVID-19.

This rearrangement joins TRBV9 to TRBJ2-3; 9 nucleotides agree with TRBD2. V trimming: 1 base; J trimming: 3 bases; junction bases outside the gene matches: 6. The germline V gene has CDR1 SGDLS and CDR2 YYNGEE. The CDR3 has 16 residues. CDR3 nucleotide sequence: TGTGCCAGCAGCGTAATCGCGGGGGGGCCAACAGATACGCAGTATTTT. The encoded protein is CASSVIAGGPTDTQYF.

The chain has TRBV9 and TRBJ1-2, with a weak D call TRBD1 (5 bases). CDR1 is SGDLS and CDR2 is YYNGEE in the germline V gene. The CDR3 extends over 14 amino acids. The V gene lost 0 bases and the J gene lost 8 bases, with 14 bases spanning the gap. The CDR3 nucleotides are TGTGCCAGCAGCGTAGGTGCAGGGTCAAAAGGCTACACCTTC. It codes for CASSVGAGSKGYTF.

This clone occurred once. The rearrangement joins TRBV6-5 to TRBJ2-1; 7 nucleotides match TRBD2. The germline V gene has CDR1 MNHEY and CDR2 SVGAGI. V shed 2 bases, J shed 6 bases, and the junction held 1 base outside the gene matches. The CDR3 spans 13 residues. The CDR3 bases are TGTGCCAGCAGTTACCCTAGCGGCAATGAGCAGTTCTTC. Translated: CASSYPSGNEQFF.

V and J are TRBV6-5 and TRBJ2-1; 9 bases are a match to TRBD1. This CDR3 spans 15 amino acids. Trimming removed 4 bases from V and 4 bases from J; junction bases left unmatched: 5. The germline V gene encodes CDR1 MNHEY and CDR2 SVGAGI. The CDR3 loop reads CASSWGQGPYNEQFF. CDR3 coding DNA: TGTGCCAGCAGTTGGGGACAGGGACCTTACAATGAGCAGTTCTTC.

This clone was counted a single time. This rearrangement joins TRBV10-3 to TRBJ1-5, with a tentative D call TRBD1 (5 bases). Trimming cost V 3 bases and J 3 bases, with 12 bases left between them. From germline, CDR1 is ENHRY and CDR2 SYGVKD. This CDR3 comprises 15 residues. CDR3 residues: CAISDGADYNQPQHF. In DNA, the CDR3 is TGTGCCATCAGTGATGGGGCGGACTACAATCAGCCCCAGCATTTT.

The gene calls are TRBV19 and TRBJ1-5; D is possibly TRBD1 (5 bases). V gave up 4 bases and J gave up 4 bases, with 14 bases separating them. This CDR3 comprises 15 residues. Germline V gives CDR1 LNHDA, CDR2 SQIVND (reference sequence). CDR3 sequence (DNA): TGTGCCAGTAGTAACGGGGAGGGGTTTAATCAGCCCCAGCATTTT. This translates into CASSNGEGFNQPQHF.

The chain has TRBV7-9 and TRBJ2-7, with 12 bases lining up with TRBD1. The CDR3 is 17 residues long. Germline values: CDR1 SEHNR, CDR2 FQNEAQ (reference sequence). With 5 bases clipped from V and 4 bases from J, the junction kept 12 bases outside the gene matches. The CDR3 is CASSLFTGTGGTYEQYF. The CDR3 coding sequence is TGTGCCAGCAGCCTATTTACCGGGACAGGGGGCACTTACGAGCAGTACTTC.

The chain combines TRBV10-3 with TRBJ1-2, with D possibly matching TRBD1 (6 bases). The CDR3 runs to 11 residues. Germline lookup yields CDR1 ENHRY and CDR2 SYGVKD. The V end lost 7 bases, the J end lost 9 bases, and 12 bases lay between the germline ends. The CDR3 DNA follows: TGTGCCATCACGGGGGGCAGGAGCTACACCTTC. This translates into CAITGGRSYTF.

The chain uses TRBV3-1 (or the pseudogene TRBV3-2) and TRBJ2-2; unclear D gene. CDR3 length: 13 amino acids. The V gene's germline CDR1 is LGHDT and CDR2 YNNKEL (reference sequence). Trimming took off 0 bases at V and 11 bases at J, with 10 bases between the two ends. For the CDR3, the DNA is TGTGCCAGCAGCCAAGATCTCTGGCTTGAGCTGTTTTTT. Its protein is CASSQDLWLELFF.

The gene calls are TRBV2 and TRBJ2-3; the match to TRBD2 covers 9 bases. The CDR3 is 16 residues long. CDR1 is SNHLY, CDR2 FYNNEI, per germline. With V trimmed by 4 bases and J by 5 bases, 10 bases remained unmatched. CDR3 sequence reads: CASSVQAGGPGDTQYF. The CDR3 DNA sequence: TGTGCCAGCAGTGTACAGGCGGGGGGGCCGGGAGATACGCAGTATTTT.

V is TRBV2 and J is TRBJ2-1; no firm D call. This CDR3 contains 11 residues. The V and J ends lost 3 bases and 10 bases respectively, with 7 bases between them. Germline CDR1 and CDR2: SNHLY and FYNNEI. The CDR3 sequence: CASSEYTEQFF. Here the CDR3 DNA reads TGTGCCAGCAGTGAGTACACGGAGCAGTTCTTC.

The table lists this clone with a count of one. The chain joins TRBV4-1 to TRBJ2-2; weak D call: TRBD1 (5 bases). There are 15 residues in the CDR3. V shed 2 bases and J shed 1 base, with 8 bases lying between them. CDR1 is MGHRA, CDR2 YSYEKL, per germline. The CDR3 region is CASSQTQGNTGELFF. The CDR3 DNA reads TGCGCCAGCAGCCAAACGCAGGGGAACACCGGGGAGCTGTTTTTT.

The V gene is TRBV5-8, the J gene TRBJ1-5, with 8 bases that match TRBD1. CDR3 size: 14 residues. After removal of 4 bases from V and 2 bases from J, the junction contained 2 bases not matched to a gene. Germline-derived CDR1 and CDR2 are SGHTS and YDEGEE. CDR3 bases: TGTGCCAGCAGCGGACAGGGTGGCAATCAGCCCCAGCATTTT. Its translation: CASSGQGGNQPQHF.

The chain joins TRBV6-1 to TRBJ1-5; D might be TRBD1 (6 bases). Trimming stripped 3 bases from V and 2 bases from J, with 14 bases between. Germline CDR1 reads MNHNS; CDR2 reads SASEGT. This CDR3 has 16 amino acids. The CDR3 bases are TGTGCCAGCAGTGACTACAGGGAGGGAGGCAATCAGCCCCAGCATTTT. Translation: CASSDYREGGNQPQHF.

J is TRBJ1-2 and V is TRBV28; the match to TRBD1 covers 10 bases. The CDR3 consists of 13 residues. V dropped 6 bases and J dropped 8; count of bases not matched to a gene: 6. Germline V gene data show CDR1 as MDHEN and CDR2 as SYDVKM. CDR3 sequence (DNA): TGTGCCAGCAGGCGACAGGGGGCGGAAGGCTACACCTTC. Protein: CASRRQGAEGYTF.

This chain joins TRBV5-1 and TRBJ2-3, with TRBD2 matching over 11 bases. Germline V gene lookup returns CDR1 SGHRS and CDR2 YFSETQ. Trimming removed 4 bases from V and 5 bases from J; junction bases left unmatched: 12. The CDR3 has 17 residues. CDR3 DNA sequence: TGCGCCAGCAGCAGGCTAGCGGGGGGCAGTGCGGGAGATACGCAGTATTTT. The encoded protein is CASSRLAGGSAGDTQYF.

CDR3 coding DNA: TGTGCCAGCAGCTTACAACCGGGACAGAGAAAAGAGACCCAGTACTTC. It codes for CASSLQPGQRKETQYF. The J gene is TRBJ2-5, the V gene TRBV7-2, with TRBD1 matching over 7 bases. This CDR3 has 16 amino acids. V lost 2 bases to trimming and J lost 3 bases; unmatched junction nucleotides: 9. Germline V lookup: CDR1 SGHTA, CDR2 FQGNSA.

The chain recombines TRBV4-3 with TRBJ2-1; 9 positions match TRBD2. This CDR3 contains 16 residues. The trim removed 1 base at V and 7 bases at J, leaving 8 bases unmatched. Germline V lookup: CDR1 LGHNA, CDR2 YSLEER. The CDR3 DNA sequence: TGCGCCAGCAGCCAAGGTTTAGCGGGGGTTTGGAATGAGCAGTTCTTC. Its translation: CASSQGLAGVWNEQFF.

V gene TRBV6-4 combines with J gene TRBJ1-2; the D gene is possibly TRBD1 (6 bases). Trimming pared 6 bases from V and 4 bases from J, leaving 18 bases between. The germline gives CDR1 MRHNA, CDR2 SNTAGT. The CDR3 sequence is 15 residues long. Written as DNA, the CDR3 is TGTGCCAGCAGGGACCATTTGGGGGCAGCCTATGGCTACACCTTC. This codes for CASRDHLGAAYGYTF.

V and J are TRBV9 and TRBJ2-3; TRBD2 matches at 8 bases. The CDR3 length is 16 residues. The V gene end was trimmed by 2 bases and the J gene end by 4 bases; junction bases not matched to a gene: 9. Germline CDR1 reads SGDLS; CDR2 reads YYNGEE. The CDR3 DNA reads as TGTGCCAGCAGCGTTATACTAGCGGCGGGGTCAGATACGCAGTATTTT. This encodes CASSVILAAGSDTQYF.

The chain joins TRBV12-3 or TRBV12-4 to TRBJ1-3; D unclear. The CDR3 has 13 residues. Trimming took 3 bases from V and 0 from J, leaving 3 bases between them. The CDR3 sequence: CASSFGSGNTIYF. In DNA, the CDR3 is TGTGCCAGCAGTTTCGGCTCTGGAAACACCATATATTTT.

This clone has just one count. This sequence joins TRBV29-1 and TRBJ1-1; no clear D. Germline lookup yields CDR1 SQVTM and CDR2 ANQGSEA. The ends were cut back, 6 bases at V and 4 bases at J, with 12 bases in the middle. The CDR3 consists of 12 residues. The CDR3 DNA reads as TGCAGCGTGGTTACGATCGGCACTGAAGCTTTCTTT. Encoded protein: CSVVTIGTEAFF.

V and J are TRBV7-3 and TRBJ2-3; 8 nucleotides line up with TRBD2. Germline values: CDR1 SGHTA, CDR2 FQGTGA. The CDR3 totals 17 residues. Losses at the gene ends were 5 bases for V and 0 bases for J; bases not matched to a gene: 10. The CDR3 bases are TGTGCCAGCAGCGCCCAACCGGGACTAGATAGCACAGATACGCAGTATTTT. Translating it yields CASSAQPGLDSTDTQYF. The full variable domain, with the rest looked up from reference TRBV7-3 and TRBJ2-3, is GAGVSQTPSNKVTEKGKYVELRCDPISGHTALYWYRQSLGQGPEFLIYFQGTGAADDSGLPNDRFFAVRPEGSVSTLKIQRTERGDSAVYLCASSAQPGLDSTDTQYFGPGTRLTVL.

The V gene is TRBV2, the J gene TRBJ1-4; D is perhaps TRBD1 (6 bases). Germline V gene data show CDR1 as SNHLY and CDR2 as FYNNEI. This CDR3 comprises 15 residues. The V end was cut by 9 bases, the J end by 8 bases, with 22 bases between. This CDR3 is CASSRNRAQGEKLFF. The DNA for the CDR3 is TGTGCCAGTTCCCGTAACAGGGCTCAGGGAGAAAAACTGTTTTTT.

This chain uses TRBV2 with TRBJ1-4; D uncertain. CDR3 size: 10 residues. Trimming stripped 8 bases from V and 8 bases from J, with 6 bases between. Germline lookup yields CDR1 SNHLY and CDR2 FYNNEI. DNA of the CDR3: TGTGCCAGCCGAGAGGAAAAACTGTTTTTT. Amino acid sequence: CASREEKLFF.

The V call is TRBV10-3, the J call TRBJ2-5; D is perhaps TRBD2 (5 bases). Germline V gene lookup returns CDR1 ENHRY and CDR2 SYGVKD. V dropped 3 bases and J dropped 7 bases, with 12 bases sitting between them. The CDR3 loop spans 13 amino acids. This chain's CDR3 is CAISDGQAGTQYF. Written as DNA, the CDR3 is TGTGCCATCAGTGATGGGCAGGCGGGGACCCAGTACTTC.

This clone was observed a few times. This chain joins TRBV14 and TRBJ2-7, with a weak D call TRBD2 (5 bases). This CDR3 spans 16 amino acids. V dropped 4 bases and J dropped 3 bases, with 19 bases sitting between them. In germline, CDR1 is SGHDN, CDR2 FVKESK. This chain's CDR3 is CASSPPWGVGVYEQYF. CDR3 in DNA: TGTGCCAGCAGCCCTCCTTGGGGAGTCGGTGTCTACGAGCAGTACTTC.

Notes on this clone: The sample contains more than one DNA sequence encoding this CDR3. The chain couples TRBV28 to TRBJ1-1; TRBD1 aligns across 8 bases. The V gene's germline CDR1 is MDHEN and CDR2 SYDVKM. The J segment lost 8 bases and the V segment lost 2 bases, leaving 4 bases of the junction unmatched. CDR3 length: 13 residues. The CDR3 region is CASSLRGQAEAFF. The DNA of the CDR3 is TGTGCCAGCAGTTTACGGGGACAGGCCGAAGCTTTCTTT.

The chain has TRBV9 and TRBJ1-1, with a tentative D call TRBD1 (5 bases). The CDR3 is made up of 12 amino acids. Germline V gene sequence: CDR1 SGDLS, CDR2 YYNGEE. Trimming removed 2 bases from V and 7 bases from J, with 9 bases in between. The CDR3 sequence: CASSVSDSEAFF. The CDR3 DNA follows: TGTGCCAGCAGCGTCTCCGACAGTGAAGCTTTCTTT.

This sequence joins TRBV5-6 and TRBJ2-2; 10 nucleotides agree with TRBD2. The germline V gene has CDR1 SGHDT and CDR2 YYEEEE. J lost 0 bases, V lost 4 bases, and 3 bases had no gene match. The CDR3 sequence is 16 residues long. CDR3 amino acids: CASSVGLAANTGELFF. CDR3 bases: TGTGCCAGCAGCGTTGGACTAGCGGCGAACACCGGGGAGCTGTTTTTT.

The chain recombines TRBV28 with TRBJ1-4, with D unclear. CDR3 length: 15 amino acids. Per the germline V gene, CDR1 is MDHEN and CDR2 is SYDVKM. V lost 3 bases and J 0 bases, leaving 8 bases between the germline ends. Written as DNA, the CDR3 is TGTGCCAGCAGTTTCTCGGGTGCAACTAATGAAAAACTGTTTTTT. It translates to CASSFSGATNEKLFF. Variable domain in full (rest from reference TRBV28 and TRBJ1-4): DVKVTQSSRYLVKRTGEKVFLECVQDMDHENMFWYRQDPGLGLRLIYFSYDVKMKEKGDIPEGYSVSREKKERFSLILESASTNQTSMYLCASSFSGATNEKLFFGSGTQLSVL.

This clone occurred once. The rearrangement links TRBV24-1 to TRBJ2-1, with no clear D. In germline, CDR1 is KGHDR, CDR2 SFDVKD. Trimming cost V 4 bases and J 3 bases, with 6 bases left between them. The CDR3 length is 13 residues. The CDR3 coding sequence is TGTGCCACCAGTGACCCCTTCTACAATGAGCAGTTCTTC. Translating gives CATSDPFYNEQFF.